This section outlines one T cell receptor beta chain sequence together with its context. The data originate from a study of shared clonotypes between healthy human individuals. Repertoires were generated with immunoSEQ multiplex PCR, while TCRdb's copy carries only in-frame clones and drops some. The data show around 2.3 million clones, approximately 94% seen once. V was cut by 7 bases and J by 2 bases, with 18 bases left in between. Germline V lookup: CDR1 MNHNY, CDR2 SVGAGI (reference sequence). The CDR3 sequence is 15 residues long. This clonotype was obtained from a man between 18 and 29 years old in good health. Sequencing was performed on naive CD4+ T cells sorted from blood. Subset: CD45RA+ positively selected. V usage is TRBV6-6 and J usage is TRBJ2-7, with D perhaps TRBD1 (5 bases). The CDR3 spells CASTTDRVTPYEQYF. In nucleotides, the CDR3 is TGTGCCAGCACCACCGACAGAGTTACACCCTACGAGCAGTACTTC.